This T cell receptor (beta chain) was recorded in a study of shared clonotypes between healthy human individuals. Findings of the study overall: Donors were few, which limited the genetic and exposure-history diversity represented.

The germline gives CDR1 SGHTA, CDR2 FQGNSA. The CDR3 extends over 12 amino acids. Trimming shortened V by 2 bases and J by 6 bases, and 6 bases separated the two germline ends. It was at deep level that the assay was run. Here immunoSEQ multiplex PCR was the method, and the copy in TCRdb shows in-frame clones only, minus some. The sample comprises 500,000 to 550,000 clones, approximately 95% of which are singletons, and 0.05% to 0.08% rests with the top ten. On this clone: The target antigen is unknown.

Sequencing was carried out using naive CD4+ T cells sorted from blood. Subset here: CD45RA+ positively selected. The clonotype was recovered from a woman between 25 and 40 years old in good health. The V call is TRBV7-2, the J call TRBJ2-3; the D is unclear. This chain's CDR3 is CASSLSADTQYF. DNA of the CDR3: TGTGCCAGCAGCTTATCCGCGGATACGCAGTATTTT.